The T cell receptor beta chain under discussion was sequenced for a study of Ad26.COV2.S vaccination and SARS-CoV-2 variants. In the study overall: A COV1001 Ad26.COV2.S trial-arm participant provided the sample.

TCRdb's copy holds only in-frame clones and misses some; the assay was immunoSEQ multiplex PCR. Among roughly 300,000 clones listed, 80% to 90% were seen once. Documented treatment: 15 to 20 received Ad26.COV2.S at low or high dose, single or two shots; about five received placebo; per-sample allocation not given. Sampling was done on day 63 after the first vaccine or placebo injection. An Ad26 vector that expressed Wuhan-strain SARS-CoV-2 spike constituted the vaccine. This CDR3 has 16 amino acids. Trimming pared 0 bases from V and 0 bases from J, leaving 10 bases between. From germline, CDR1 is SGHNT and CDR2 YYREEE (reference sequence).

The receptor was derived from a person aged 18-65 years who received the Ad26.COV2.S COVID-19 vaccine or a placebo. Source: peripheral blood, taken in a trial of Ad26.COV2.S vaccine versus placebo. V usage is TRBV5-4 and J usage is TRBJ2-1; D perhaps matches TRBD2 (5 bases). The chain's CDR3 is CASSLGTGSSYNEQFF. Written as DNA, the CDR3 is TGTGCCAGCAGCTTGGGGACGGGAAGCTCCTACAATGAGCAGTTCTTC.